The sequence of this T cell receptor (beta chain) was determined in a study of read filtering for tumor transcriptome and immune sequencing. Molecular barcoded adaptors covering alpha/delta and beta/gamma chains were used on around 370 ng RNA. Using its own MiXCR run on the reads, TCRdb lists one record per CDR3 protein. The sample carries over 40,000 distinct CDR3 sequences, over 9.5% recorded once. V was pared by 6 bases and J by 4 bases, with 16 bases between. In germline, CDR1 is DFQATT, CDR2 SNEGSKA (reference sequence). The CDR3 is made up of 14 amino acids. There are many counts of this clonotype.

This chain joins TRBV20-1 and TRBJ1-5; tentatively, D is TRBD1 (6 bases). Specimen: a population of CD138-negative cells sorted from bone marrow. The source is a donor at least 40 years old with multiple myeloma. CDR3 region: CSAPLDRGNQPQHF. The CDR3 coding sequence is TGCAGTGCCCCGTTGGATAGGGGGAATCAGCCCCAGCATTTT.